This T cell receptor beta chain was profiled in a study of T cell changes during pregnancy in multiple sclerosis (dated by TCRdb to the late 2010s). Some background on the complete study: In women with multiple sclerosis, the researchers looked at how the T cell repertoire shifted as pregnancy progressed.

As encoded in the germline V gene, CDR1 is MDHEN while CDR2 is SYDVKM. From the cysteine through the phenylalanine, the CDR3 covers 15 amino acids. Only the CDR3 part of the read is kept: 45 bases, read in frame from the first base. Germline trimming amounts to 6 bases on V and 4 bases on J, with 8 as the count of junction bases outside the gene matches. About this clone: It lacks a known antigen. Per-nucleotide qualities are absent, and no much larger clonotype sits a single base away.

Library generation was performed with the immunoSEQ multiplex PCR assay. Entries here come from immuneACCESS through TCRdb and include only in-frame sequences with V and J called. Some clones fail to appear in such tables; in the studies checked, an unresolved V gene covers under half of the shortfall, and the cause of the remainder is unknown. This sample comprises 70,000 to 90,000 clones, approximately 90% of them detected only once. Around 3.4% of the sample lies in the top ten. The material was PBMCs, obtained in the first trimester of pregnancy. This sequence was found in a female donor in good health, serving as a control in a pregnancy study. Some clones in this sample may be carry-over from other donors' samples. The rearrangement joined TRBV28 to TRBJ2-7, with 11 central nucleotides matching TRBD2. The nucleotide sequence is TGTGCCAGCAGACGACTAGCGGGGCGGGTGTACGAGCAGTACTTC. This sequence encodes CASRRLAGRVYEQYF.